These 13 T cell receptor beta chains were sequenced from one sample in a study of siplizumab effects on memory and regulatory T cells. The method was immunoSEQ multiplex PCR; TCRdb's version includes in-frame clones alone and lacks a portion of them. The repertoire consists of tens of thousands of clones, with approximately 96% occurring once and the leading ten covering under 0.04%. The sequencing input was naive CD4+ T cells sorted from blood. All receptors derive from a human donor in good health.

V usage is TRBV5-4 and J usage is TRBJ2-7, with TRBD2 matching 8 bases. V shed 4 bases and J 3 bases; nucleotides not matched to a gene: 9. Germline V gene lookup returns CDR1 SGHNT and CDR2 YYREEE (reference sequence). This CDR3 has 15 residues. The CDR3 nucleotides are TGTGCCAGCAGCCCCTTCGGGGGGGGTAGCTACGAGCAGTACTTC. This codes for CASSPFGGGSYEQYF.

V usage is TRBV9 and J usage is TRBJ1-1; D is perhaps TRBD1 (6 bases). Germline V gene sequence: CDR1 SGDLS, CDR2 YYNGEE. V was shortened by 0 bases and J by 4 bases, with 10 bases between the two germline ends. This CDR3 spans 14 amino acids. The DNA of the CDR3 is TGTGCCAGCAGCGTAGATTCCAGGGGCACTGAAGCTTTCTTT. Amino acid sequence: CASSVDSRGTEAFF. The whole variable domain, remainder taken from reference TRBV9 and TRBJ1-1, is DSGVTQTPKHLITATGQRVTLRCSPRSGDLSVYWYQQSLDQGLQFLIQYYNGEERAKGNILERFSAQQFPDLHSELNLSSLELGDSALYFCASSVDSRGTEAFFGQGTRLTVV.

The chain joins TRBV4-1 to TRBJ1-2; D gene ambiguous. The CDR3 has 12 amino acids. With 4 bases removed from V and 2 bases from J, the gap between germline ends came to 5 bases. Germline CDR1 MGHRA, CDR2 YSYEKL. CDR3 residues: CASSPSNYGYTF. CDR3 coding DNA: TGCGCCAGCAGCCCTTCAAACTATGGCTACACCTTC.

The V call is TRBV5-1, the J call TRBJ1-6; the match to TRBD1 covers 7 bases. The CDR3 is 17 amino acids. Germline CDR1 reads SGHRS; CDR2 reads YFSETQ. Trimming took 2 bases from V and 8 from J; bases not matched to a gene: 13. The CDR3 DNA follows: TGCGCCAGCAGCTTCGACCGGACAGGCCTCGTGGATTCACCCCTCCACTTT. Translating it yields CASSFDRTGLVDSPLHF.

The gene calls are TRBV27 and TRBJ2-2; 13 bases match TRBD2. The trim removed 5 bases at V and 7 bases at J, leaving 4 bases unmatched. The CDR3 runs 15 residues. Germline CDR1 is MNHEY and CDR2 is SMNVEV (reference sequence). The chain's CDR3 is CASSTSGGVNGELFF. CDR3 DNA: TGTGCCAGCAGTACTAGCGGGGGGGTGAACGGGGAGCTGTTTTTT.

This chain connects TRBV28 to TRBJ1-5; D is ambiguous. This CDR3 comprises 16 residues. CDR1 is MDHEN, CDR2 SYDVKM, per germline. With 2 bases removed from V and 2 bases from J, the gap between germline ends came to 13 bases. The CDR3, as DNA: TGTGCCAGCAGTTTAACTTACGGGAGCGGCAATCAGCCCCAGCATTTT. Protein: CASSLTYGSGNQPQHF.

This chain links TRBV29-1 with TRBJ2-4; 7 nucleotides line up with TRBD2. Germline V gene sequence: CDR1 SQVTM, CDR2 ANQGSEA. This CDR3 has 14 residues. CDR3 coding DNA: TGCCCCCCCCGGGACCGGGGGGAAAAAAACATTCAGTACTTC. Amino acid sequence: CPPRDRGEKNIQYF.

The chain carries TRBV25-1 and TRBJ1-3, with D unresolved. The CDR3 is made up of 12 amino acids. CDR1 and CDR2 from the germline V gene are MGHDK and SYGVNS. Trimming removed 5 bases from V and 9 bases from J, with 11 bases in between. CDR3 region: CASSPDVGTIYF. CDR3 DNA sequence: TGTGCCAGCAGTCCCGACGTTGGCACCATATATTTT.

The chain recombines TRBV7-6 with TRBJ2-7, with D possibly TRBD2 on 6 matching bases. The germline V and J ends were trimmed by 8 bases and 0 bases, with 14 bases remaining between them. The CDR3 spans 14 residues. Germline assignment: CDR1 SGHVS and CDR2 FNYEAQ. The CDR3 protein is CASSAGSSSYEQYF. The CDR3 DNA reads TGTGCCAGCTCGGCGGGGTCTAGCTCCTACGAGCAGTACTTC.

The V and J genes are TRBV11-2 and TRBJ2-7; 11 nucleotides match TRBD1. Germline V lookup: CDR1 SGHAT, CDR2 FQNNGV. The CDR3 is made up of 17 amino acids. The ends lost 0 bases at V and 9 bases at J; junction bases unmatched: 13. CDR3 bases: TGTGCCAGCAGCTTAGATGATTGGACAGGGGGCGCGTGGTGGCAGTACTTC. Translating gives CASSLDDWTGGAWWQYF.

This chain uses TRBV5-1 with TRBJ2-5; D possibly corresponds to TRBD1 (6 bases). V was clipped by 0 bases and J by 4 bases, with 16 bases between them. Germline CDR1 is SGHRS and CDR2 is YFSETQ. The CDR3 sequence is 16 residues long. The CDR3 here is CASSLGAWDNRETQYF. The CDR3 DNA reads TGCGCCAGCAGCTTGGGAGCGTGGGACAACCGAGAGACCCAGTACTTC. Variable domain in full (rest from reference TRBV5-1 and TRBJ2-5): KAGVTQTPRYLIKTRGQQVTLSCSPISGHRSVSWYQQTPGQGLQFLFEYFSETQRNKGNFPGRFSGRQFSNSRSEMNVSTLELGDSALYLCASSLGAWDNRETQYFGPGTRLLVL.

DNA of the CDR3: TGTGCCAGCTCACCACGGGGAGGGGTGAACACTGAAGCTTTCTTT. It is translated as CASSPRGGVNTEAFF. The chain employs TRBV18 and TRBJ1-1; perhaps TRBD1 as D (5 bases). Per the germline V gene, CDR1 is KGHSH and CDR2 is LQKENI. CDR3 length: 15 amino acids. The germline V and J ends were trimmed by 1 base and 0 bases, with 9 bases remaining between them.

This chain joins TRBV10-3 and TRBJ1-5; 10 bases are a match to TRBD1. The CDR3 has 19 residues. Germline V gene lookup returns CDR1 ENHRY and CDR2 SYGVKD. V was clipped by 6 bases and J by 0 bases; unmatched bases: 14. In nucleotides, the CDR3 is TGTGCCATCAGCCGTGCCCCGGGACAGGGGCTAGATAGCAATCAGCCCCAGCATTTT. This encodes CAISRAPGQGLDSNQPQHF.